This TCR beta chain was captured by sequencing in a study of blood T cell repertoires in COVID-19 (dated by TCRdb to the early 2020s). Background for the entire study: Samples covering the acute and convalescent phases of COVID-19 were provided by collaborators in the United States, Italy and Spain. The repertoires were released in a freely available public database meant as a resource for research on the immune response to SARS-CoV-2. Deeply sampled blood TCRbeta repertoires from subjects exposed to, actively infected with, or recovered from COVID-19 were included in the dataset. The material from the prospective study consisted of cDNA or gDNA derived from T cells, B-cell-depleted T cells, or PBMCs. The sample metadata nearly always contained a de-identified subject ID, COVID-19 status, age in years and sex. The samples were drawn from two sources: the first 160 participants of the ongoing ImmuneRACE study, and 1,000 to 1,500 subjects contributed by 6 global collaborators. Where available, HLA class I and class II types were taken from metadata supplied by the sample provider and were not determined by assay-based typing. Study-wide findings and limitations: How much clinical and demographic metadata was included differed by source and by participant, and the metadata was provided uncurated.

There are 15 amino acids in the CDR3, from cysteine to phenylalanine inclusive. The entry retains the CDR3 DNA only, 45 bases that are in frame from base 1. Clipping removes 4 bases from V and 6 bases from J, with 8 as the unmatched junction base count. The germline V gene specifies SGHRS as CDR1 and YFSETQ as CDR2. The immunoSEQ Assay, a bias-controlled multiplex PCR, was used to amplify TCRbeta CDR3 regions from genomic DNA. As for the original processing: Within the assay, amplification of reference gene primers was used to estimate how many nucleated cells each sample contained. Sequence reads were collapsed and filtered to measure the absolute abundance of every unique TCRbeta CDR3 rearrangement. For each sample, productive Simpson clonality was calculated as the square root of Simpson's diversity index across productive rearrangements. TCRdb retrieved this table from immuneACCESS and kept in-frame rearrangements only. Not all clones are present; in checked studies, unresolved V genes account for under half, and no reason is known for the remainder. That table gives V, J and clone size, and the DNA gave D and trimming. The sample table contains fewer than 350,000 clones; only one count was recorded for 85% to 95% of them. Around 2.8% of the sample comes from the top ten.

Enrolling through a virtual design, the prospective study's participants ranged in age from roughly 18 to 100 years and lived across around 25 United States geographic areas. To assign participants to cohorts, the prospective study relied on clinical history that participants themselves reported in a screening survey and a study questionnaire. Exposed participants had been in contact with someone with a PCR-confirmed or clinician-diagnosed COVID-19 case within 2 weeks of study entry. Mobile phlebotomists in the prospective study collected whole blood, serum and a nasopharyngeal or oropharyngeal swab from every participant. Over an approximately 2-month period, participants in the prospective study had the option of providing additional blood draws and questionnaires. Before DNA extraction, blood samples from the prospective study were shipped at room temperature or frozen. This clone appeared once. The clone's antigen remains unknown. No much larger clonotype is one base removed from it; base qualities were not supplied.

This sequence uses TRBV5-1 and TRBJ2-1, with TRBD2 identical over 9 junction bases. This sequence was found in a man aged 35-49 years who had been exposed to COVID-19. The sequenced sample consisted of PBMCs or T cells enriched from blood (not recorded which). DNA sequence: TGCGCCAGCAGCCGTCCCGGGACTAGCTCCAATGAGCAGTTCTTC. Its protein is CASSRPGTSSNEQFF.